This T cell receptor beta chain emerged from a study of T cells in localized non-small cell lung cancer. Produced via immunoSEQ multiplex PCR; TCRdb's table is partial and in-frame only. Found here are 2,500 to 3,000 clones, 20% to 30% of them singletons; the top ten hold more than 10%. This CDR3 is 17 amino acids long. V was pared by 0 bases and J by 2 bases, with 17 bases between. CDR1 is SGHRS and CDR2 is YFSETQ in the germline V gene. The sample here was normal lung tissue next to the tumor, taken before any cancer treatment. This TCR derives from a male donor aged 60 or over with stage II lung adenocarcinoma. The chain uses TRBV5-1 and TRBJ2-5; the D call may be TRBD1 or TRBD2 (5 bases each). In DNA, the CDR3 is TGCGCCAGCAGCTTGGGGCGCGGGCACCGGACACAAGAGACCCAGTACTTC. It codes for CASSLGRGHRTQETQYF.